The 25 T cell receptor beta chains presented below share a single source sample, sequenced in a study of CD8 T cells in ankylosing spondylitis. Study-wide results and caveats: What appeared characteristic of ankylosing spondylitis blood was a TCR beta motif of 7 or 8 highly homologous variants.

TCRdb re-called the 5' RACE reads with MiXCR, one entry per CDR3 protein. The repertoire holds about 540,000 distinct CDR3 sequences, with over 9.5% as singletons. Their antigen targets remain unknown. The source material was blood, either unsorted or a sorted T cell fraction (not recorded which). Receptors originate from a male donor with ankylosing spondylitis.

The gene calls are TRBV21-1 and TRBJ1-3. TRBV21-1 is a known pseudogene. The CDR3 loop spans 15 amino acids. The CDR3 sequence is CASSPRDFSGNTIYF. The CDR3 DNA sequence: TGTGCCAGCAGCCCCAGAGACTTCTCTGGAAACACCATATATTTT.

Remarks on this clonotype: The junction and the germline gene differ at one end; a read error may be behind it. The genes are TRBV12-3 or TRBV12-4 and TRBJ2-1; D not resolved. The CDR3 runs to 13 residues. The CDR3 DNA sequence: TGTGCCAGCAGTTTAGGCCGGGTTAATGGGCAGTTCTTC. Translated: CASSLGRVNGQFF.

The sample holds many counts of this clonotype. The chain uses TRBV5-1 and TRBJ2-7; 8 positions agree with TRBD1. V shed 4 bases, J shed 4 bases, and the junction held 4 bases outside the gene matches. Germline CDR1 is SGHRS and CDR2 is YFSETQ. The CDR3 runs to 13 residues. In DNA form, the CDR3 reads TGCGCCAGCAGCACCACAGGGGGTTACGAGCAGTACTTC. Its translation is CASSTTGGYEQYF. Together with reference TRBV5-1 and TRBJ2-7, the CDR3 gives the full variable domain: KAGVTQTPRYLIKTRGQQVTLSCSPISGHRSVSWYQQTPGQGLQFLFEYFSETQRNKGNFPGRFSGRQFSNSRSEMNVSTLELGDSALYLCASSTTGGYEQYFGPGTRLTVT.

This clonotype was observed many times. This chain connects TRBV20-1 to TRBJ2-3; D remains ambiguous. This CDR3 region has 14 residues. In germline, CDR1 is DFQATT, CDR2 SNEGSKA (reference sequence). Trimming took off 7 bases at V and 0 bases at J, with 14 bases between the two ends. CDR3 coding DNA: TGCAGTGTTGCATCGTCTACTAGCACAGATACGCAGTATTTT. The encoded protein is CSVASSTSTDTQYF.

This clonotype was recorded at least ten times. The rearrangement joins TRBV29-1 to TRBJ2-5; 12 bases align to TRBD1. The J segment lost 5 bases and the V segment lost 0 bases, leaving 7 bases of the junction unmatched. CDR3 length: 16 residues. CDR1 and CDR2 (germline): SQVTM, ANQGSEA. The DNA of the CDR3 is TGCAGCGTTGAAGAAGGCCGGGACAGGGGGCAGGAGACCCAGTACTTC. Translation gives CSVEEGRDRGQETQYF. The complete variable domain, with remaining parts taken from reference TRBV29-1 and TRBJ2-5, reads SAVISQKPSRDICQRGTSLTIQCQVDSQVTMMFWYRQQPGQSLTLIATANQGSEATYESGFVIDKFPISRPNLTFSTLTVSNMSPEDSSIYLCSVEEGRDRGQETQYFGPGTRLLVL.

This clonotype came up many times. V gene TRBV5-1 combines with J gene TRBJ2-2; D may match TRBD1 or TRBD2 (5 bases each). The germline gives CDR1 SGHRS, CDR2 YFSETQ. V dropped 0 bases and J dropped 4 bases, with 10 bases sitting between them. This CDR3 is 15 amino acids long. This chain's CDR3 is CASSLGDVVTGELFF. The CDR3 DNA reads as TGCGCCAGCAGCTTGGGGGACGTGGTCACCGGGGAGCTGTTTTTT.

This clonotype came up a few times. The chain combines TRBV5-1 with TRBJ2-3; unclear D gene. Trimming took 0 bases from V and 4 from J, leaving 12 bases between them. Germline CDR1 and CDR2: SGHRS and YFSETQ. The CDR3 runs 15 residues. CDR3 nucleotide sequence: TGCGCCAGCAGCTTGGATCTTAGCCGCCCAGATACGCAGTATTTT. Its translation: CASSLDLSRPDTQYF.

This clonotype showed up many times. The chain combines TRBV20-1 with TRBJ2-1, with 8 nucleotides matching TRBD2. The CDR3 is 16 residues long. Losses at the gene ends were 0 bases for V and 7 bases for J; bases not matched to a gene: 11. The germline V gene encodes CDR1 DFQATT and CDR2 SNEGSKA (reference sequence). The CDR3 region is CSARESSGGGKNEQFF. For the CDR3, the DNA is TGCAGTGCTAGAGAGTCGTCGGGAGGGGGGAAAAATGAGCAGTTCTTC.

The rearrangement links TRBV20-1 to TRBJ1-2; D is possibly TRBD1 (5 bases). The V end was cut by 5 bases, the J end by 4 bases, with 14 bases between. There are 13 residues in the CDR3. Germline assignment: CDR1 DFQATT and CDR2 SNEGSKA (reference sequence). The CDR3 loop reads CSAYVAGSYGYTF. The CDR3 bases are TGCAGTGCTTACGTGGCAGGGAGCTATGGCTACACCTTC.

This rearrangement joins TRBV3-1 to TRBJ2-2, with a tentative D call TRBD2 (6 bases). Germline CDR1 LGHDT, CDR2 YNNKEL (reference sequence). V shed 0 bases and J shed 7 bases, with 18 bases lying between them. The CDR3 extends over 17 amino acids. The CDR3 sequence: CASSQDISKEGIGELFF. CDR3 coding DNA: TGTGCCAGCAGCCAAGATATCTCGAAGGAGGGGATCGGGGAGCTGTTTTTT. Full variable domain (remainder filled in from reference TRBV3-1 and TRBJ2-2): DTAVSQTPKYLVTQMGNDKSIKCEQNLGHDTMYWYKQDSKKFLKIMFSYNNKELIINETVPNRFSPKSPDKAHLNLHINSLELGDSAVYFCASSQDISKEGIGELFFGEGSRLTVL.

This clonotype has only a few counts. The V and J genes are TRBV7-8 and TRBJ1-1; no clear D gene. Deletions cut 3 bases from V and 2 bases from J, with 10 bases between. The CDR3 is 14 residues long. Germline V lookup: CDR1 SGHVS, CDR2 FQNEAQ. The CDR3 nucleotides are TGTGCCAGCAGCTTCGAAGGAGCCAACACTGAAGCTTTCTTT. Its protein product is CASSFEGANTEAFF.

This clonotype was counted only a few times. The CDR3 DNA reads as TGCAGCGTTGAGGGCGTGAGGTCCTACGAGCAGTACTTC. Protein product: CSVEGVRSYEQYF. The chain uses TRBV29-1 and TRBJ2-7; D is uncertain. This CDR3 has 13 residues. Germline-derived CDR1 and CDR2 are SQVTM and ANQGSEA. Between the trimmed V and J ends, which lost 3 bases and 1 base, there was a span of 10 bases.

V is TRBV9 and J is TRBJ1-3; D possibly corresponds to TRBD1 (5 bases). V was shortened by 3 bases and J by 0 bases, with 10 bases between the two germline ends. The CDR3 loop spans 15 amino acids. CDR1 SGDLS and CDR2 YYNGEE come from the germline V gene. As DNA, the CDR3 is TGTGCCAGCAGCGCCCCAGGGTTCTCTGGAAACACCATATATTTT. This translates into CASSAPGFSGNTIYF.

The J gene is TRBJ1-6, the V gene TRBV19; D remains unclear. The CDR3 has 13 residues. The V end was cut by 3 bases, the J end by 8 bases, with 8 bases between. Germline V lookup: CDR1 LNHDA, CDR2 SQIVND (reference sequence). CDR3 nucleotide sequence: TGTGCCAGTAGTATCTCCGGAGATTCACCCCTCCACTTT. Translating gives CASSISGDSPLHF.

This chain joins TRBV5-1 and TRBJ2-4; D may be TRBD2 (7 bases). Per germline, CDR1 SGHRS and CDR2 YFSETQ. Trimming shortened V by 1 base and J by 1 base, and 15 bases separated the two germline ends. The CDR3 sequence is 17 residues long. The DNA of the CDR3 is TGCGCCAGCAGCTTGTGGGGGGGCAGGGAGGCCAAAAACATTCAGTACTTC. Encoded protein: CASSLWGGREAKNIQYF.

In its sample, this clonotype was seen a few times. The rearrangement uses TRBV7-2 and TRBJ1-1, with unresolved D. V lost 4 bases, J lost 3 bases, and 12 bases lay in between. CDR1 and CDR2 from the germline V gene are SGHTA and FQGNSA. The CDR3 spans 14 residues. The CDR3 sequence: CASSYRLSDTEAFF. The CDR3 nucleotides read TGTGCCAGCAGCTACCGTTTAAGCGACACTGAAGCTTTCTTT.

The V and J genes are TRBV24-1 and TRBJ2-5; the D call may be TRBD1 or TRBD2 (7 bases each). CDR3 size: 16 residues. Trimming shortened V by 2 bases and J by 4 bases, and 16 bases separated the two germline ends. The germline CDR1 and CDR2 sequences are KGHDR and SFDVKD. The CDR3 nucleotides are TGTGCCACCAGTGATTGGGGAGGGGGCTTTGTAGAGACCCAGTACTTC. Its translation: CATSDWGGGFVETQYF.

This clonotype showed up just a few times. V is TRBV15 and J is TRBJ1-5; no clear D gene. CDR1 LNHNV and CDR2 YYDKDF come from the germline V gene (reference sequence). This CDR3 has 13 residues. V lost 0 bases to trimming and J lost 5 bases, with 5 bases between them. CDR3 in amino acids: CATSRDRHQPQHF. The DNA of the CDR3 is TGTGCCACCAGCAGAGACAGGCATCAGCCCCAGCATTTT.

In its sample, this clonotype was seen a few times. CDR3 sequence reads: CASSYSTEAFF. Written as DNA, the CDR3 is TGTGCCAGCAGTTACTCCACTGAAGCTTTCTTT. J is TRBJ1-1 and V is TRBV6-2 or TRBV6-3; the D is unclear. Germline V CDR1 and CDR2: MNHEY, SVGEGT. The CDR3 sequence is 11 residues long. Trimming took off 0 bases at V and 4 bases at J, with 0 bases between the two ends.

V usage is TRBV27 and J usage is TRBJ2-1; D gene uncertain. CDR1 MNHEY and CDR2 SMNVEV come from the germline V gene (reference sequence). This CDR3 comprises 15 residues. Trimming left V 4 bases short and J 0 bases short, with 10 bases between. DNA for the CDR3: TGTGCCAGCAGTTATGACGGAAGCTCCTACAATGAGCAGTTCTTC. Translating gives CASSYDGSSYNEQFF.

This clonotype was found a few times. The rearrangement joins TRBV27 to TRBJ2-7; D is perhaps TRBD1 (6 bases). CDR1 is MNHEY and CDR2 is SMNVEV in the germline V gene (reference sequence). This CDR3 has 14 residues. V was clipped by 3 bases and J by 3 bases, with 12 bases between them. CDR3 DNA sequence: TGTGCCAGCAGTTTTCAGGGACAAGGCTACGAGCAGTACTTC. This encodes CASSFQGQGYEQYF.

V gene TRBV9 combines with J gene TRBJ1-1; D ambiguous. CDR1 is SGDLS, CDR2 YYNGEE, per germline. The CDR3 loop spans 13 amino acids. V shed 4 bases and J shed 4 bases, with 11 bases lying between them. The CDR3 protein is CASSTPPGTEAFF. CDR3 sequence (DNA): TGTGCCAGCAGCACCCCCCCGGGCACTGAAGCTTTCTTT.

This clonotype was seen at least ten times. The chain joins TRBV12-3 or TRBV12-4 to TRBJ1-2, with 7 bases identical to TRBD1. The trim removed 5 bases at V and 0 bases at J, leaving 6 bases unmatched. The length of the CDR3 is 15 residues. Here the CDR3 DNA reads TGTGCCAGCAGTCCAGCGCAGGGGGCTAACTATGGCTACACCTTC. It translates to CASSPAQGANYGYTF.

This clonotype was detected many times. The chain combines TRBV11-2 with TRBJ2-7, with 13 bases identical to TRBD2. Per germline, CDR1 SGHAT and CDR2 FQNNGV. Trimming cost V 5 bases and J 5 bases; bases outside gene matches: 3. This CDR3 spans 14 amino acids. Here the CDR3 DNA reads TGTGCCAGCAGCCCGGGACTAGCGGGAAACGAGCAGTACTTC. It yields the protein CASSPGLAGNEQYF.

This clonotype has a count of ten or more. This sequence joins TRBV4-2 and TRBJ2-2; the D gene is possibly TRBD2 (6 bases). Germline V gene lookup returns CDR1 LGHNA and CDR2 YNFKEQ. V was cut by 3 bases and J by 6 bases, with 11 bases left in between. This CDR3 has 14 residues. The CDR3 region is CASSHGGPAGELFF. For the CDR3, the DNA is TGTGCCAGCAGCCACGGAGGGCCCGCCGGGGAGCTGTTTTTT.